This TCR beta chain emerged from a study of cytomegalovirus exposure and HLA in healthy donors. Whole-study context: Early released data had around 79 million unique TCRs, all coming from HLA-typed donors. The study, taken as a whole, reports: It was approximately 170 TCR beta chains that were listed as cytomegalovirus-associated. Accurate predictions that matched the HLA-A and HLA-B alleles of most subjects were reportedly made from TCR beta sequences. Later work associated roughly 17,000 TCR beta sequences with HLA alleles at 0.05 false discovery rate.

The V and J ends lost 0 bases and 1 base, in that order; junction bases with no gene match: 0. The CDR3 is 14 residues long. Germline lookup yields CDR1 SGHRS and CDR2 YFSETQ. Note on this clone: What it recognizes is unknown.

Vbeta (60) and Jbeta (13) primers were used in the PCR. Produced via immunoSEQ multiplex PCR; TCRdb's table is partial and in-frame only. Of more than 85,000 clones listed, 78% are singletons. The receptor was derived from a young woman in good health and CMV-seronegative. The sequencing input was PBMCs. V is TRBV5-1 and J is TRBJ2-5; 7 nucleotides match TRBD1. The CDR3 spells CASSLGDSQETQYF. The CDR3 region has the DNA TGCGCCAGCAGCTTGGGGGACAGCCAAGAGACCCAGTACTTC.